This T cell receptor (beta chain) was sequenced in a study of T-cell memory formation after mild COVID-19. Study observations and caveats: The study detected some responding clones in pre-infection memory, suggesting cross-reactive memory joined. Clones contracting day 15 to 85 were balanced CD4/CD8; later expanders leaned CD4+. CD4+ clones that contracted lay mainly in CM and EM; CD8+ ones lay in EMRA.

V was shortened by 6 bases and J by 3 bases, with 12 bases between the two germline ends. Germline CDR1 is ENHRY and CDR2 is SYGVKD. This CDR3 contains 13 residues. This clonotype was observed a handful of times. Its antigen remains unidentified. A 5'RACE reaction primed in the constant segment made cDNA libraries of TCR alpha and TCR beta, and these carried sample barcodes and UMIs. TCRdb independently ran MiXCR on the 5' RACE reads; one entry per CDR3 protein. The repertoire holds about half a million distinct CDR3 sequences, 15% to 20% seen once, with 10% to 15% in the top ten. The sequenced sample consisted of PBMCs or a T cell subset sorted from them (not recorded which). This sequence joins TRBV10-3 and TRBJ2-7, with D tentatively TRBD1 or TRBD2 (5 bases each). The sequence was collected from an adult woman who had mild COVID-19 (a few samples of this study predate the infection). Cell type and time point are not known. The CDR3 here is CAISAGAVYEQYF. In nucleotides, the CDR3 is TGTGCCATCAGCGCCGGGGCTGTCTACGAGCAGTACTTC.